The rows below give T cell receptor beta chains drawn from one sample of a study of T cell changes during pregnancy in multiple sclerosis. The table came from immunoSEQ multiplex PCR; TCRdb's copy has only in-frame clones and leaves some out. Here the sample spans about 59,000 clones, about 94% being singletons. This specimen was CD8+ T cells from peripheral blood mononuclear cells, taken after pregnancy. The origin of the receptors is a female donor with multiple sclerosis, enrolled in a pregnancy study. Each CDR3 is given with its conserved first and last residue.

V gene | CDR3 length | CDR3 protein
TRBV6-6 | 13 | CASSLTMDTEAFF
TRBV15 | 14 | CATREELVPDTQYF
TRBV7-3 | 14 | CASSLGLAPNEQFF
TRBV10-3 | 12 | CASATGYNEQFF
TRBV19 | 15 | CASSTRLAGNLEQYF
TRBV4-1 | 17 | CASSLRWTGEPGNTIYF
TRBV2 | 12 | CASSEGTGDWNF
TRBV4-2 | 15 | CASSQSGTGNNEQFF
TRBV19 | 14 | CASSIVGSGGEQFF
TRBV6-4 | 14 | CASSEGEGRDTQYF
TRBV6-6 | 16 | CASSYSPVHPVYGYTF
TRBV19 | 13 | CASHPGGTGELFF
TRBV5-6 | 14 | CASSSGDGLYEQYF
TRBV10-3 | 14 | CAISLASSSYEQYF